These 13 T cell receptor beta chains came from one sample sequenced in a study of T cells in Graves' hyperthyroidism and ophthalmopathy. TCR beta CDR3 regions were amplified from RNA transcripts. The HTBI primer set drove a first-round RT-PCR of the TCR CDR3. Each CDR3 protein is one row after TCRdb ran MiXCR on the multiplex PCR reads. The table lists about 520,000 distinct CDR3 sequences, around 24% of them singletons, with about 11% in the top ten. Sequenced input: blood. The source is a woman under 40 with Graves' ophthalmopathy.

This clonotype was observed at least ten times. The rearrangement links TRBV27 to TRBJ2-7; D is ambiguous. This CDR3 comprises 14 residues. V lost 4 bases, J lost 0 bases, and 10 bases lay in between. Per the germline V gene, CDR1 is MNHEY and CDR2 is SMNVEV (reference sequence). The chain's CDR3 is CASSSGSFSYEQYF. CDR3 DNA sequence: TGTGCCAGCAGTTCGGGCAGCTTCTCCTACGAGCAGTACTTC.

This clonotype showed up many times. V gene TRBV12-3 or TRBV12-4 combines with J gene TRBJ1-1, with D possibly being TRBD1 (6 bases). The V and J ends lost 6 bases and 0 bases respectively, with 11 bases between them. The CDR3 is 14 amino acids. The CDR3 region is CASSIGQLNTEAFF. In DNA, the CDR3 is TGTGCCAGCAGCATCGGACAGTTGAACACTGAAGCTTTCTTT.

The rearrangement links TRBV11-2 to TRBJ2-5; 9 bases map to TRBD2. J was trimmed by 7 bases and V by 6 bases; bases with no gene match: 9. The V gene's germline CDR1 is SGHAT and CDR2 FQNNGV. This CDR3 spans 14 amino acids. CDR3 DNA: TGTGCCAGCAGGGGTATAGCGGGAGACGGGACCCAGTACTTC. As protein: CASRGIAGDGTQYF.

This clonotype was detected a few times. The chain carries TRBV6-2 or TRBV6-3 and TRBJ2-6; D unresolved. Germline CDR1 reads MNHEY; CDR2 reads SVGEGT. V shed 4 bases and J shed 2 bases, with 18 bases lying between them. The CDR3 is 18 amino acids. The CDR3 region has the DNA TGTGCCAGCAGTTCCTCACTGGGAAAGTTCCCTGGGGCCAACGTCCTGACTTTC. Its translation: CASSSSLGKFPGANVLTF.

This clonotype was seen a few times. The CDR3 loop is CASSPLGAYGYTF. The CDR3 DNA is TGTGCCAGCAGCCCCCTGGGGGCCTATGGCTACACCTTC. The chain combines TRBV12-3 or TRBV12-4 with TRBJ1-2; perhaps TRBD1 as D (6 bases). V gave up 6 bases and J gave up 4 bases, with 12 bases separating them. This CDR3 comprises 13 residues.

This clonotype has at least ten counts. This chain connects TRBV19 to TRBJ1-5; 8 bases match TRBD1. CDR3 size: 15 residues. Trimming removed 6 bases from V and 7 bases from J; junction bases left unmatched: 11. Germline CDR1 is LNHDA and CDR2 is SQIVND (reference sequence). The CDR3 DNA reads TGTGCCAGTAGCCCCATGTCAGGGGGCGGCCAGCCCCAGCATTTT. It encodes CASSPMSGGGQPQHF.

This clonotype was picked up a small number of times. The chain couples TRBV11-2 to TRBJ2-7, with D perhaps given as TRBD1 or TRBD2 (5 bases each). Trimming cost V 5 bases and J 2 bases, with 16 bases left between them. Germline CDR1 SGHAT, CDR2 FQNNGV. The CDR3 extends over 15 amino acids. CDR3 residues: CASSTGTDLTYEQYF. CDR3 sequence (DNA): TGTGCCAGCAGCACCGGGACGGACCTGACCTACGAGCAGTACTTC.

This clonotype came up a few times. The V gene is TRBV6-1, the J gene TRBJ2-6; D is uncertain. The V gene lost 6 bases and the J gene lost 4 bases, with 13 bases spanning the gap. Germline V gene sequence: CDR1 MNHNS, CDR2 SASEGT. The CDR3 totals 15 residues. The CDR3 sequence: CASSERVSGANVLTF. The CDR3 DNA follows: TGTGCCAGCAGCGAAAGGGTGTCAGGGGCCAACGTCCTGACTTTC.

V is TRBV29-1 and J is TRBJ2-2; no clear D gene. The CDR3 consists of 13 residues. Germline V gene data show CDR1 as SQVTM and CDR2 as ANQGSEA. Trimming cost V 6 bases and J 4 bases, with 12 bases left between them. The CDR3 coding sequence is TGCAGCGTACGAAACACGGGCACCGGGGAGCTGTTTTTT. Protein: CSVRNTGTGELFF.

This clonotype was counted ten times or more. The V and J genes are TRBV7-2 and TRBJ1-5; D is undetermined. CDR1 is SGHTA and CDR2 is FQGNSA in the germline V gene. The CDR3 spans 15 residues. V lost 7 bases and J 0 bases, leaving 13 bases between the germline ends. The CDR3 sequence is CASTEILSSNQPQHF. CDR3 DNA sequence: TGTGCCAGCACGGAGATTCTGAGTAGCAATCAGCCCCAGCATTTT.

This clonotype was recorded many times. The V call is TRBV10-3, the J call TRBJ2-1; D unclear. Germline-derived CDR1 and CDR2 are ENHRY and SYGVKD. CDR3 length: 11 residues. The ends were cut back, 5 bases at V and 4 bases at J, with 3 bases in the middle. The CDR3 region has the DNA TGTGCCATCAGTAGATACAATGAGCAGTTCTTC. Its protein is CAISRYNEQFF.

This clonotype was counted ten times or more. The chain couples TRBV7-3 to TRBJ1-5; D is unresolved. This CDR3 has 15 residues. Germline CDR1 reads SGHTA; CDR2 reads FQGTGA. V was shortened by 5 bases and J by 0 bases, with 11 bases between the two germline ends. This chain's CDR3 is CASSPSPPSNQPQHF. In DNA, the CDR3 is TGTGCCAGCAGCCCCAGTCCTCCTAGCAATCAGCCCCAGCATTTT.

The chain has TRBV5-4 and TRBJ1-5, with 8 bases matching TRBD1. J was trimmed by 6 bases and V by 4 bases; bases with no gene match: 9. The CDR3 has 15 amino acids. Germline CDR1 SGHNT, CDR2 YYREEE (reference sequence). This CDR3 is CASSPDRDGAQPQHF. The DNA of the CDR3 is TGTGCCAGCAGCCCGGACAGGGACGGGGCTCAGCCCCAGCATTTT.